This is a list of T cell receptor beta chains from one sample in a study of cytomegalovirus exposure and HLA in healthy donors. Here immunoSEQ multiplex PCR was the method, and the copy in TCRdb shows in-frame clones only, minus some. Of under 150,000 clones listed, over 60% were seen once; the top ten hold around 3%. Sequenced: PBMCs. These receptors were collected from a man between 40 and 49 years old in good health and CMV-seropositive. Each CDR3 is given with its conserved first and last residue. The D gene is left open where the match is weak. Only some rows state a clone size, as once, few, many or a class for expanded clones.

DNA: TGTGCCAGCAGTGGCGGAGGGACAGGATCCTACGAGCAGTACTTC
CDR3: CASSGGGTGSYEQYF
J: TRBJ2-7
D: TRBD1
size: NA
V: TRBV2

DNA: TGTGCCAGCCTACAGGGTGGGTACGGCACTGAAGCTTTCTTT
CDR3: CASLQGGYGTEAFF
J: TRBJ1-1
D: NA
size: few
V: TRBV2

DNA: TGTGCCAGTAGTAGGACAGGGGTCTCTTCTACAGATACGCAGTATTTT
CDR3: CASSRTGVSSTDTQYF
J: TRBJ2-3
D: TRBD1
size: NA
V: TRBV19

DNA: TGTGCCAGCAGCTTAGCTCTAACGCGGGGAATGACCCAGTACTTC
CDR3: CASSLALTRGMTQYF
J: TRBJ2-5
D: NA
size: NA
V: TRBV7-9

DNA: TGTGCCAGCAGCTTACCGGGACAAATCGGCACAGATACGCAGTATTTT
CDR3: CASSLPGQIGTDTQYF
J: TRBJ2-3
D: NA
size: NA
V: TRBV5-6

DNA: TGTGCCAGCACTCCTCTGCGGACAGGAAACACCGGGGAGCTGTTTTTT
CDR3: CASTPLRTGNTGELFF
J: TRBJ2-2
D: TRBD1
size: few
V: TRBV28

DNA: TGTGCCAGCTCACGCCAGAGGGAAGAGACCCAGTACTTC
CDR3: CASSRQREETQYF
J: TRBJ2-5
D: NA
size: NA
V: TRBV18

DNA: TGTGCCAGCAGTGAAGCGCGCGGTACTCTGAATCAGCCCCAGCATTTT
CDR3: CASSEARGTLNQPQHF
J: TRBJ1-5
D: NA
size: NA
V: TRBV6-1

DNA: TGTGCCAGTAGCCAACGTCCAGGTTCAACGACGAACACTGAAGCTTTCTTT
CDR3: CASSQRPGSTTNTEAFF
J: TRBJ1-1
D: NA
size: NA
V: TRBV19

DNA: TGCGCCAGCAGCTTGGGGCAGAATAGCAATCAGCCCCAGCATTTT
CDR3: CASSLGQNSNQPQHF
J: TRBJ1-5
D: NA
size: NA
V: TRBV5-1

DNA: TGCGCCAGCAGCTTGGACGGGAAAACCGGGGAAAAACTGTTTTTT
CDR3: CASSLDGKTGEKLFF
J: TRBJ1-4
D: NA
size: NA
V: TRBV5-1

DNA: TGTGCCACGTCCCCTCCGGGGGAAGGAAACACCATATATTTT
CDR3: CATSPPGEGNTIYF
J: TRBJ1-3
D: NA
size: NA
V: TRBV19

DNA: TGTGCCAGTGGGGACTCTCCTAACGAGCAGTACTTC
CDR3: CASGDSPNEQYF
J: TRBJ2-7
D: NA
size: few
V: TRBV19

DNA: TGCGCCAGCAGCTTCGACGGATACGAGCGGTACTTC
CDR3: CASSFDGYERYF
J: TRBJ2-7
D: NA
size: once
V: TRBV5-1

DNA: TGCGCCAGCAGCTTATCACAGGGAGATGGCTACACCTTC
CDR3: CASSLSQGDGYTF
J: TRBJ1-2
D: NA
size: NA
V: TRBV5-1

DNA: TGTGCCAGCTCACCAACGAGGGGACTACATGAAAAACTGTTTTTT
CDR3: CASSPTRGLHEKLFF
J: TRBJ1-4
D: NA
size: NA
V: TRBV18

DNA: TGTGCCAGCAGGGACGGGACAGACCGTAACAATCAGCCCCAGCATTTT
CDR3: CASRDGTDRNNQPQHF
J: TRBJ1-5
D: TRBD1
size: few
V: TRBV28

DNA: TGTGCCAGCAGAGACAGTTACACTGAAGCTTTCTTT
CDR3: CASRDSYTEAFF
J: TRBJ1-1
D: NA
size: NA
V: TRBV6-5

DNA: TGTGCCTGGAGTGTACTCCGGACTAGCGGGAGGTGGGAGACCCAGTACTTC
CDR3: CAWSVLRTSGRWETQYF
J: TRBJ2-5
D: TRBD2
size: NA
V: TRBV30

DNA: TGCGCCAGCAGCTCCAGTGGCGTAGCTCAAGAGACCCAGTACTTC
CDR3: CASSSSGVAQETQYF
J: TRBJ2-5
D: NA
size: NA
V: TRBV5-1

DNA: TGTGCCAGCAGCGTCGGGACAGGTCGTAATGAAAAACTGTTTTTT
CDR3: CASSVGTGRNEKLFF
J: TRBJ1-4
D: TRBD1
size: NA
V: TRBV9

DNA: TGTGCCAGCAGGGAGAGGAATCAGCCCCAGCATTTT
CDR3: CASRERNQPQHF
J: TRBJ1-5
D: NA
size: few
V: TRBV6-5

DNA: TGTTCCAGCAGCTTAGGGACTAGCGGGGTCTACAATGAGCAGTTCTTC
CDR3: CSSSLGTSGVYNEQFF
J: TRBJ2-1
D: TRBD2
size: NA
V: TRBV7-9

DNA: TGTGCCTGGTCCCTTTGGGGGACTAGCGGGTCCGGGGAGCTGTTTTTT
CDR3: CAWSLWGTSGSGELFF
J: TRBJ2-2
D: TRBD2
size: NA
V: TRBV30

DNA: TGTGCCAGCAGCCTGGGACAGGGGGTAACTGAAGCTTTCTTT
CDR3: CASSLGQGVTEAFF
J: TRBJ1-1
D: TRBD1
size: NA
V: TRBV6-5

DNA: TGTGCCTGGGGTACAGGGTCTGGAAACACCATATATTTT
CDR3: CAWGTGSGNTIYF
J: TRBJ1-3
D: NA
size: NA
V: TRBV30

DNA: TGCAGCGTTGAAGATAGGAGGGGTGCAGATACGCAGTATTTT
CDR3: CSVEDRRGADTQYF
J: TRBJ2-3
D: NA
size: NA
V: TRBV29-1